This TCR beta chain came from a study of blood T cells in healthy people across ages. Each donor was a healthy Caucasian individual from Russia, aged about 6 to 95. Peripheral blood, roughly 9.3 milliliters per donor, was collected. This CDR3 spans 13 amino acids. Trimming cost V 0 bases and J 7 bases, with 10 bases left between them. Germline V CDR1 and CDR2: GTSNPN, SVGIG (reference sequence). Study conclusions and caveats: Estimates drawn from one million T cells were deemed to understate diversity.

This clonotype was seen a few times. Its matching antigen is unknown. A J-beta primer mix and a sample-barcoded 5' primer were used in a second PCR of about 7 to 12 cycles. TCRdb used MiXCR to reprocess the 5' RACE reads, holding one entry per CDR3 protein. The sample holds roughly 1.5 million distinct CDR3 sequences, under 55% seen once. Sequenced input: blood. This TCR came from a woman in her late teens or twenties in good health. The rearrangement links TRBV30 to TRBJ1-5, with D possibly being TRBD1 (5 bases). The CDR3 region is CAWSVGANQPQHF. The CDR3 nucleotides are TGTGCCTGGAGTGTTGGGGCAAACCAGCCCCAGCATTTT.